The rows below give T cell receptor beta chains drawn from one sample of a study of early T cells in non-severe SARS-CoV-2 infection. TCRdb called the 5' RACE reads again in MiXCR, with one record for every CDR3 protein. This repertoire shows some 80,000 distinct CDR3 sequences, 9% to 15% found once; its top ten account for around 16%. Sample: whole blood, taken at baseline. The receptor set was obtained from an adult who was a healthcare worker with PCR-confirmed SARS-CoV-2 infection or an uninfected control (not recorded which). The donor label of this sample is uncertain. Each CDR3 is given with its conserved first and last residue. The D gene is left open where the match is weak. Size is omitted from some rows. Given values are once, few, many or a class for expanded clones.

v_gene: TRBV20-1; d_gene: NA; j_gene: TRBJ1-1; abundance: NA; CDR3aa: CSARPLRLPGTEAFF; CDR3nt: TGCAGTGCTAGGCCGCTGAGGCTCCCGGGCACTGAAGCTTTCTTT
v_gene: TRBV2; d_gene: NA; j_gene: TRBJ1-1; abundance: few; CDR3aa: CASKVRWQGETEAFF; CDR3nt: TGTGCCAGCAAAGTCAGGTGGCAGGGAGAGACTGAAGCTTTCTTT
v_gene: TRBV10-3; d_gene: TRBD1; j_gene: TRBJ2-3; abundance: once; CDR3aa: CAISESSGGLGTDTQYF; CDR3nt: TGTGCCATCAGTGAGTCCTCAGGGGGCTTGGGCACAGATACGCAGTATTTT
v_gene: TRBV10-2; d_gene: NA; j_gene: TRBJ2-1; abundance: few; CDR3aa: CASSGGGEQFF; CDR3nt: TGCGCCAGCAGCGGGGGCGGTGAGCAGTTCTTC
v_gene: TRBV7-8; d_gene: NA; j_gene: TRBJ2-3; abundance: few; CDR3aa: CASSLALGADTQYF; CDR3nt: TGTGCCAGCAGCTTAGCGTTAGGGGCAGATACGCAGTATTTT
v_gene: TRBV7-6; d_gene: NA; j_gene: TRBJ1-2; abundance: few; CDR3aa: CASSLGQYSGYTF; CDR3nt: TGTGCCAGCAGCTTAGGACAGTATTCTGGCTACACCTTC
v_gene: TRBV6-6; d_gene: TRBD1; j_gene: TRBJ1-1; abundance: few; CDR3aa: CASSGQGMVTFF; CDR3nt: TGTGCCAGCAGTGGACAGGGCATGGTAACTTTCTTT
v_gene: TRBV7-9; d_gene: NA; j_gene: TRBJ2-3; abundance: many; CDR3aa: CASSTTPGADTQYF; CDR3nt: TGTGCCAGCAGCACCACCCCGGGGGCAGATACGCAGTATTTT
v_gene: TRBV7-2; d_gene: NA; j_gene: TRBJ1-6; abundance: NA; CDR3aa: CASSPSAVSPLHF; CDR3nt: TGTGCCAGCAGCCCGTCTGCGGTCTCACCCCTCCACTTT
v_gene: TRBV12-3/TRBV12-4; d_gene: NA; j_gene: TRBJ2-1; abundance: few; CDR3aa: CASSLAGRGPEQFF; CDR3nt: TGTGCCAGCAGTTTGGCTGGGAGGGGGCCTGAGCAGTTCTTC
v_gene: TRBV4-3; d_gene: NA; j_gene: TRBJ2-3; abundance: NA; CDR3aa: CASSPGITDTQYF; CDR3nt: TGCGCCAGCAGCCCCGGAATTACAGATACGCAGTATTTT
v_gene: TRBV5-1; d_gene: NA; j_gene: TRBJ2-2; abundance: few; CDR3aa: CASSFSDNTGELFF; CDR3nt: TGCGCCAGCAGCTTTTCAGATAACACCGGGGAGCTGTTTTTT
v_gene: TRBV11-3; d_gene: NA; j_gene: TRBJ2-5; abundance: NA; CDR3aa: CASSPSLWSTGQETQYF; CDR3nt: TGTGCCAGCAGCCCATCATTGTGGTCTACGGGACAAGAGACCCAGTACTTC
v_gene: TRBV7-6; d_gene: TRBD2; j_gene: TRBJ2-1; abundance: few; CDR3aa: CASSSGLDDEQFF; CDR3nt: TGTGCCAGCAGCTCCGGACTAGATGATGAGCAGTTCTTC
v_gene: TRBV7-2; d_gene: TRBD1; j_gene: TRBJ1-5; abundance: NA; CDR3aa: CASSLTGVNQPQHF; CDR3nt: TGTGCCAGCAGCTTAACAGGGGTCAATCAGCCCCAGCATTTT
v_gene: TRBV7-2; d_gene: NA; j_gene: TRBJ2-3; abundance: many; CDR3aa: CASSFPASTDTQYF; CDR3nt: TGTGCCAGCAGCTTCCCAGCGAGCACAGATACGCAGTATTTT
v_gene: TRBV7-6; d_gene: NA; j_gene: TRBJ2-7; abundance: few; CDR3aa: CASSLASNEQYF; CDR3nt: TGTGCCAGCAGCTTAGCAAGCAACGAGCAGTACTTC
v_gene: TRBV7-8; d_gene: NA; j_gene: TRBJ1-1; abundance: few; CDR3aa: CASSLVIGNTEAFF; CDR3nt: TGTGCCAGCAGCTTAGTGATTGGGAACACTGAAGCTTTCTTT